This T cell receptor beta chain was retrieved from a study of blood T cell repertoires in COVID-19. Measured with immunoSEQ multiplex PCR; TCRdb has only the in-frame clones, and not every one. The sample holds fewer than 250,000 clones, 80% to 90% seen once. V lost 4 bases, J lost 3 bases, and 21 bases lay in between. CDR1 and CDR2 (germline): KGHSH, LQKENI. CDR3 size: 17 residues. Sequencing was carried out using peripheral blood. This sequence joins TRBV18 and TRBJ2-5; a weak D match, TRBD2 (5 bases). The clonotype was recovered from a woman in her sixties or seventies with active or convalescent COVID-19. Here the CDR3 reads CASSRRLPQRKEETQYF. CDR3 bases: TGTGCCAGCTCACGAAGACTACCCCAGAGGAAGGAAGAGACCCAGTACTTC.